The 23 T cell receptor beta chains listed next were all sequenced from one sample in a study of shared clonotypes between healthy human individuals (dated by TCRdb to the early 2020s). CD8 naive samples were CD45RO-negative cells positively selected for CCR7, giving a CD45RA+CCR7+ population that excluded TemRA cells. Library prep was done by the immunoSEQ multiplex PCR assay. The source is immuneACCESS, and TCRdb retained only in-frame sequences with V and J called. Part of the clones is not carried over; for the studies checked, unresolved V genes explain less than half of this, and the remainder is unexplained. Counted in this sample were about 2 million clones; about 95% of them appeared once. Around 1.1% of the sample goes to the ten largest clones. The sequencing input was naive CD8+ T cells sorted from blood. The cell subset or site label of this sample denotes: CD45RA+CCR7+. Receptors were obtained from a man between 18 and 29 years old in good health.

The genes are TRBV5-1 and TRBJ2-2, with 10 bases that match TRBD2. The CDR3 covers 17 residues. J was trimmed by 2 bases and V by 0 bases; bases with no gene match: 4. Germline-derived CDR1 and CDR2 are SGHRS and YFSETQ. The CDR3 spells CASSLALAGVNTGELFF. DNA of the CDR3: TGCGCCAGCAGCTTGGCTCTAGCGGGAGTTAACACCGGGGAGCTGTTTTTT.

This chain uses TRBV30 with TRBJ2-1; 9 bases align to TRBD2. This CDR3 has 14 amino acids. Per germline, CDR1 GTSNPN and CDR2 SVGIG (reference sequence). V shed 5 bases and J 6 bases; nucleotides not matched to a gene: 8. CDR3 loop: CAWAPGLALNEQFF. The CDR3 DNA follows: TGTGCCTGGGCGCCGGGACTAGCTCTCAATGAGCAGTTCTTC.

The rearrangement links TRBV27 to TRBJ2-7, with 9 bases fitting TRBD2. The V gene's germline CDR1 is MNHEY and CDR2 SMNVEV (reference sequence). V lost 2 bases, J lost 0 bases, and 8 bases stayed unmatched. CDR3 length: 17 residues. The CDR3 loop is CASSLIPQRGVSYEQYF. The CDR3 DNA follows: TGTGCCAGCAGTTTAATTCCTCAGCGGGGGGTCTCCTACGAGCAGTACTTC.

This clone showed up just once. V usage is TRBV6-5 and J usage is TRBJ1-3; no clear D. V was cut by 0 bases and J by 0 bases, with 6 bases left in between. This CDR3 comprises 15 residues. Germline CDR1 is MNHEY and CDR2 is SVGAGI. CDR3 sequence (DNA): TGTGCCAGCAGTTACTCGATTTCCTCTGGAAACACCATATATTTT. Translated: CASSYSISSGNTIYF.

The chain has TRBV19 and TRBJ1-1; D gene ambiguous. Looked up from germline, CDR1 is LNHDA and CDR2 is SQIVND (reference sequence). This CDR3 region has 14 residues. The ends were cut back, 7 bases at V and 1 base at J, with 13 bases in the middle. In DNA form, the CDR3 reads TGTGCCAGTACGGACGGACTCGGGAACACTGAAGCTTTCTTT. It specifies CASTDGLGNTEAFF.

The rearrangement uses TRBV7-8 and TRBJ1-2; D may be TRBD1 (5 bases). This CDR3 comprises 15 residues. The germline V gene encodes CDR1 SGHVS and CDR2 FQNEAQ. V was pared by 0 bases and J by 2 bases, with 10 bases between. The CDR3 DNA is TGTGCCAGCAGCTTAGCAAGGACACCAAACTATGGCTACACCTTC. Translation: CASSLARTPNYGYTF.

V gene TRBV18 combines with J gene TRBJ1-1; weak D call: TRBD1 (5 bases). V was cut by 3 bases and J by 0 bases, with 8 bases left in between. The CDR3 is 14 amino acids. Per the germline V gene, CDR1 is KGHSH and CDR2 is LQKENI. This chain's CDR3 is CASSPTGVNTEAFF. The CDR3 nucleotides read TGTGCCAGCTCACCTACAGGCGTGAACACTGAAGCTTTCTTT.

This chain connects TRBV10-3 to TRBJ2-5, with TRBD2 matching over 8 bases. Germline V gene data show CDR1 as ENHRY and CDR2 as SYGVKD. Trimming cost V 7 bases and J 5 bases; bases outside gene matches: 12. The CDR3 spans 15 residues. As DNA, the CDR3 is TGTGCCATCAAGGGTAGCGGGGAGATAATGGAGACCCAGTACTTC. This translates into CAIKGSGEIMETQYF.

A remark on this clone: One junction end does not reproduce the germline sequence, and a read error may be involved. The genes are TRBV7-9 and TRBJ1-5; 9 nucleotides line up with TRBD1. The CDR3 consists of 13 residues. Germline V lookup: CDR1 SEHNR, CDR2 FQNEAQ (reference sequence). The CDR3 loop reads CASSPEDRGRRIF. The CDR3 coding sequence is TGTGCCAGCAGCCCAGAGGACAGGGGAAGGCGCATTTTT.

This sequence joins TRBV5-4 and TRBJ1-2; 9 nucleotides agree with TRBD1. The junction had 1 base not matched to a gene; V was cut back by 3 bases and J by 4 bases. The CDR3 length is 13 residues. CDR1 is SGHNT, CDR2 YYREEE, per germline (reference sequence). CDR3 sequence: CASSSDRGYGYTF. The CDR3 DNA is TGTGCCAGCAGCTCGGACAGGGGCTATGGCTACACCTTC. The whole variable domain, filled in from reference TRBV5-4 and TRBJ1-2, reads ETGVTQSPTHLIKTRGQQVTLRCSSQSGHNTVSWYQQALGQGPQFIFQYYREEENGRGNFPPRFSGLQFPNYSSELNVNALELDDSALYLCASSSDRGYGYTFGSGTRLTVV.

The gene calls are TRBV2 and TRBJ2-7; 7 bases are a match to TRBD1. V dropped 7 bases and J dropped 5; count of bases not matched to a gene: 14. The CDR3 totals 15 residues. The germline CDR1 and CDR2 sequences are SNHLY and FYNNEI. CDR3 protein: CASTGLTGERDEQYF. The CDR3 DNA reads as TGTGCCAGCACGGGTCTTACAGGGGAGAGGGACGAGCAGTACTTC.

The CDR3 here is CAWSVPGKDARETQYF. CDR3 coding DNA: TGTGCCTGGAGTGTACCGGGGAAAGATGCGCGGGAGACCCAGTACTTC. The V call is TRBV30, the J call TRBJ2-5; D might be TRBD2 (5 bases). The germline gives CDR1 GTSNPN, CDR2 SVGIG (reference sequence). Trimming pared 0 bases from V and 5 bases from J, leaving 19 bases between. The CDR3 spans 16 residues. The full variable domain, its missing parts supplied by reference TRBV30 and TRBJ2-5, is SQTIHQWPATLVQPVGSPLSLECTVEGTSNPNLYWYRQAAGRGLQLLFYSVGIGQISSEVPQNLSASRPQDRQFILSSKKLLLSDSGFYLCAWSVPGKDARETQYFGPGTRLLVL.

CDR3 sequence reads: CASLKGVHTDTQYF. The CDR3, as DNA: TGTGCCAGCCTCAAGGGGGTGCACACAGATACGCAGTATTTT. This chain uses TRBV6-1 with TRBJ2-3; a possible D gene is TRBD1 (6 bases). Germline V gene lookup returns CDR1 MNHNS and CDR2 SASEGT. Trimming cost V 8 bases and J 2 bases, with 14 bases left between them. The CDR3 sequence is 14 residues long.

This rearrangement joins TRBV4-3 to TRBJ2-5, with TRBD1 matching 7 bases. The CDR3 contains 15 residues. In germline, CDR1 is LGHNA, CDR2 YSLEER. Trimming removed 1 base from V and 3 bases from J; junction bases left unmatched: 5. The CDR3 is CASSQVQGVKETQYF. In DNA, the CDR3 is TGCGCCAGCAGCCAAGTGCAGGGGGTGAAAGAGACCCAGTACTTC.

The genes are TRBV19 and TRBJ2-3; D unresolved. This CDR3 is built from 12 residues. Per germline, CDR1 LNHDA and CDR2 SQIVND (reference sequence). Trimming removed 5 bases at V and 4 bases at J, with 7 bases between. CDR3 sequence: CASSPSSDTQYF. In DNA form, the CDR3 reads TGTGCCAGTAGTCCCTCGTCAGATACGCAGTATTTT.

The chain carries TRBV6-6 and TRBJ2-3; no firm D call. The CDR3 runs to 12 residues. Germline CDR1 is MNHNY and CDR2 is SVGAGI (reference sequence). Between the trimmed V and J ends, which lost 0 bases and 6 bases, there was a span of 4 bases. Here the CDR3 DNA reads TGTGCCAGCAGTTACTCGTTTGATACGCAGTATTTT. Its protein is CASSYSFDTQYF.

In DNA form, the CDR3 reads TGTGCCTGGAGTCTGACAGCCGAGACCCAGTACTTC. It yields the protein CAWSLTAETQYF. J is TRBJ2-5 and V is TRBV30, with D possibly matching TRBD1 (5 bases). The CDR3 is 12 residues long. V was trimmed by 2 bases and J by 5 bases, leaving 9 bases between them. CDR1 is GTSNPN and CDR2 is SVGIG in the germline V gene (reference sequence).

The CDR3 DNA follows: TGCGCCAGCAGTGAGTCGAGTGGGACTAGCACAGATACGCAGTATTTT. This codes for CASSESSGTSTDTQYF. This chain uses TRBV10-1 with TRBJ2-3; possibly TRBD2 for D (6 bases). Germline CDR1 and CDR2: WNHNN and SYGVQD (reference sequence). CDR3 size: 16 residues. Trimming pared 0 bases from V and 0 bases from J, leaving 10 bases between.

The V and J genes are TRBV2 and TRBJ1-1; D is uncertain. Trimming cost V 2 bases and J 0 bases, with 19 bases left between them. The germline V gene encodes CDR1 SNHLY and CDR2 FYNNEI. The CDR3 has 18 amino acids. The CDR3 DNA follows: TGTGCCAGCAGTGAAAGTCTCCCCCATAGAATCTTGAACACTGAAGCTTTCTTT. Translating it yields CASSESLPHRILNTEAFF.

V usage is TRBV27 and J usage is TRBJ1-1; the match to TRBD1 covers 8 bases. The CDR3 consists of 14 residues. V trimming: 6 bases; J trimming: 5 bases; junction bases outside the gene matches: 8. CDR1 is MNHEY, CDR2 SMNVEV, per germline (reference sequence). Written as DNA, the CDR3 is TGTGCCAGCAGACCCGCAGGGGGCTGGACTGAAGCTTTCTTT. It encodes CASRPAGGWTEAFF.

The V gene is TRBV30, the J gene TRBJ1-1, with D unclear. V lost 0 bases and J lost 11, with 13 bases in between. This CDR3 spans 12 amino acids. The V gene's germline CDR1 is GTSNPN and CDR2 SVGIG (reference sequence). CDR3 bases: TGTGCCTGGAGTGTACCTCTGGTTCGGGCTTTCTTT. It specifies CAWSVPLVRAFF.

The chain has TRBV19 and TRBJ2-7, with 10 bases lining up with TRBD1. Germline CDR1 reads LNHDA; CDR2 reads SQIVND (reference sequence). The CDR3 extends over 15 amino acids. V lost 1 base, J lost 1 base, and 1 base stayed unmatched. For the CDR3, the DNA is TGTGCCAGTAGTATAGGACAGGGGGCTTCCTACGAGCAGTACTTC. Translating gives CASSIGQGASYEQYF.

The chain employs TRBV2 and TRBJ2-7; maybe TRBD1 (5 bases). Trimming took off 2 bases at V and 5 bases at J, with 10 bases between the two ends. Germline V gene sequence: CDR1 SNHLY, CDR2 FYNNEI. The CDR3 loop spans 13 amino acids. CDR3 in amino acids: CASSESGFHEQYF. CDR3 coding DNA: TGTGCCAGCAGTGAATCAGGGTTCCACGAGCAGTACTTC.